The source of this TCR beta chain is a study of OX40 agonist ivuxolimab in advanced cancers. Study as a whole: As their treatment, patients were administered ivuxolimab, an agonistic anti-OX40 (CD134) antibody. Study-wide results and caveats: CD4+ and CD8+ blood T cells expanded clonally by week 6 at 0.1 to 3.0 mg/kg.

Data came from immunoSEQ multiplex PCR; TCRdb stores just in-frame clones and leaves some out. This repertoire shows tens of thousands of clones, around 94% found once; its top ten account for approximately 14%. About this clone: Antigen unknown.

Trimming cost V 5 bases and J 2 bases, with 16 bases left between them. Germline assignment: CDR1 MNHNY and CDR2 SVGAGI (reference sequence). This CDR3 comprises 16 residues. The clonotype comes from an adult with an advanced solid tumor such as melanoma, head and neck, liver or kidney cancer. This specimen consisted of CD4+ or CD8+ T cells sorted from blood, obtained in a trial of the OX40 agonist ivuxolimab. The chain employs TRBV6-6 and TRBJ2-1, with D uncertain. The CDR3 coding sequence is TGTGCCAGCAGTGTCTCCGTGATGGTTCCCTACAATGAGCAGTTCTTC. As protein: CASSVSVMVPYNEQFF.